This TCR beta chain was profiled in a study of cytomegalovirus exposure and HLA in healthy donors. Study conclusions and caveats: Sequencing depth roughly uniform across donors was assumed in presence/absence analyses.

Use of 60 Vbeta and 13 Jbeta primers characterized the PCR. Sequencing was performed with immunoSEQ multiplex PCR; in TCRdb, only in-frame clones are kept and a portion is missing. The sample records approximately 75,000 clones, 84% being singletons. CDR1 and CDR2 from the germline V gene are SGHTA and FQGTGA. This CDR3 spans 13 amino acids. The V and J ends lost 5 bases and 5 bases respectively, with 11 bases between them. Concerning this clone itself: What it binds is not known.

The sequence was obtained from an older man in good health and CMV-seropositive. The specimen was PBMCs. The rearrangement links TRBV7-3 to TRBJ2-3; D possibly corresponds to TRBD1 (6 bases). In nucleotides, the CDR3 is TGTGCCAGCAGCCTATTACAGGGAGATACGCAGTATTTT. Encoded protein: CASSLLQGDTQYF.